The clone carrying this T cell receptor beta chain was picked up a small number of times. Its cognate antigen is unknown. Trimming stripped 2 bases from V and 2 bases from J, with 14 bases between. Looked up from germline, CDR1 is SGHKS and CDR2 is YYEKEE (reference sequence). CDR3 length: 15 residues. The data originate from a study of a mutant IDH1 vaccine in newly diagnosed glioma. Study details: The study started vaccination 4-6 weeks after radiotherapy alone, or with temozolomide cycles. Study-wide results and caveats: In around 93% of patients, immune responses induced by the vaccine occurred.

This sample's time point: week 35, safety follow-up. Every vaccination contained 300 ug of the mutant IDH1 20-mer peptide and was paired with topical imiquimod. Donors harbored newly found WHO grade 3 or 4 IDH1-mutant, ATRX-lost astrocytomas. The table came from immunoSEQ multiplex PCR; TCRdb's copy has only in-frame clones and leaves some out. This sample has over 65,000 clones; approximately 88% occur once, and the top ten carry over 9.5%. The sequence was collected from a man aged 18 to 30 with glioma. The source was PBMCs, collected from a glioma patient whose treatment included an IDH1 peptide vaccine. The chain has TRBV5-5 and TRBJ2-7, with a tentative D call TRBD1 (6 bases). CDR3 amino acids: CASSFVTGKTYEQYF. For the CDR3, the DNA is TGTGCCAGCAGCTTCGTAACAGGGAAGACCTACGAGCAGTACTTC.